Listed below are T cell receptor beta chains from one sample, sequenced in a study of shared clonotypes between healthy human individuals. Libraries were prepared by immunoSEQ multiplex PCR; TCRdb keeps only in-frame clonotypes and omits some of them. The data contain approximately 2,300,000 clones, under 95% of them seen just once; the ten biggest clones take up around 0.38%. The sequencing sample was made of naive CD4+ T cells from PBMCs. The receptors come from a man aged 18-30 years in good health. Some clones in this sample may be carry-over from other donors' samples. The CDR3 runs from the conserved cysteine through the conserved F or W. The order of the fields is J gene, D gene, clone size, V gene, CDR3 DNA, CDR3 protein. The D gene is left open where the match is weak. Part of the rows lack a size; the others show once, few, many or a class for expanded clones.

TRBJ1-1 | . | . | TRBV28 | TGTGCCAGCAGTCGAATCACAGGGCTGACTGAAGCTTTCTTT | CASSRITGLTEAFF
TRBJ1-6 | . | . | TRBV5-1 | TGCGCCAGCAGCTTCGGGGATGGAACTTCACCCCTCCACTTT | CASSFGDGTSPLHF
TRBJ1-2 | TRBD1 | . | TRBV7-9 | TGTGCCAGCAGCTCGCGACAGGGGGCCTATGGCTACACCTTC | CASSSRQGAYGYTF
TRBJ1-4 | TRBD1 | . | TRBV6-5 | TGTGCCAGCAGTTACCCCGGGACAGAAAATGAAAAACTGTTTTTT | CASSYPGTENEKLFF
TRBJ1-2 | . | . | TRBV28 | TGTGCCAGCAGTCTAATGGGGGCGGGAGGCTACACCTTC | CASSLMGAGGYTF
TRBJ1-2 | . | once | TRBV4-1 | TGCGCCAGCAGCCAACCTGACAGGACTGGCTATGGCTACACCTTC | CASSQPDRTGYGYTF
TRBJ1-3 | . | . | TRBV28 | TGTGCCAGCAGTTTATGGGGGAGGTATTCTCGCTCTGGAAACACCATATATTTT | CASSLWGRYSRSGNTIYF
TRBJ2-2 | . | . | TRBV20-1 | TGCAGTGCTCAAGGGCCCGGGGAGCTGTTTTTT | CSAQGPGELFF
TRBJ2-3 | . | . | TRBV29-1 | TGCAGCGTTGCACAGAGACACACAGATACGCAGTATTTT | CSVAQRHTDTQYF
TRBJ2-7 | . | . | TRBV10-1 | TGCGCCAGCAGTGATTGGACCCAAGGGGAGCAGTACTTC | CASSDWTQGEQYF
TRBJ2-3 | TRBD1 | once | TRBV29-1 | TGCAGCGTTAGGGGACAGGGGGCAGATACGCAGTATTTT | CSVRGQGADTQYF
TRBJ2-7 | TRBD2 | . | TRBV6-5 | TGTGCCAGCAGTGAGACTAGCGGGTATTACGAGCAGTACTTC | CASSETSGYYEQYF
TRBJ2-7 | . | . | TRBV19 | TGTGCCAGTAGCGTTAGTCCTCTAAACTACGAGCAGTACTTC | CASSVSPLNYEQYF
TRBJ2-7 | TRBD2 | . | TRBV27 | TGTGCCAGCAGTTATTCTAGCGGGAGCACCTACGAGCAGTACTTC | CASSYSSGSTYEQYF
TRBJ2-5 | TRBD2 | . | TRBV5-4 | TGTGCCAGCAGCTTGGCTAGCGGGAGAGGTGAGACCCAGTACTTC | CASSLASGRGETQYF
TRBJ2-7 | . | . | TRBV11-2 | TGTGCCAGCAGGAGGGACCCGAGCTCCTACGAGCAGTACTTC | CASRRDPSSYEQYF
TRBJ2-3 | . | . | TRBV5-1 | TGCGCCAGCAGCAAATTAGAGGAGGGCACAGATACGCAGTATTTT | CASSKLEEGTDTQYF
TRBJ2-4 | TRBD2 | . | TRBV7-9 | TGTGCCAGCAGCCCCGGGGGGGCTTGGGGAATAGCCAAAAACATTCAGTACTTC | CASSPGGAWGIAKNIQYF
TRBJ1-1 | . | . | TRBV28 | TGTGCCAGCAGTTGGGGTAGCATGAACACTGAAGCTTTCTTT | CASSWGSMNTEAFF
TRBJ2-7 | . | . | TRBV27 | TGTGCCAGCAGTCGGGTTTCCCAGACCGTGAGGGAGCAGTACTTC | CASSRVSQTVREQYF
TRBJ1-5 | . | . | TRBV19 | TGTGCCAGTACCCCAATGGGTGGGGGAGATCAGCCCCAGCATTTT | CASTPMGGGDQPQHF
TRBJ2-1 | . | once | TRBV5-1 | TGCGCCAGCAGCCCCCCAACGGGGACTTACAATGAGCAGTTCTTC | CASSPPTGTYNEQFF
TRBJ2-3 | . | once | TRBV6-6 | TGTGCCAGCAGTTACATCACAGATACGCAGTATTTT | CASSYITDTQYF
TRBJ2-3 | . | . | TRBV7-9 | TGTGCCAGCAGCCTCGCTATTCCAGGGGAAGGAGATACGCAGTATTTT | CASSLAIPGEGDTQYF
TRBJ2-3 | . | . | TRBV28 | TGTGCCAGCAGTTTGTGGGGGAACACAGATACGCAGTATTTT | CASSLWGNTDTQYF
TRBJ2-7 | . | . | TRBV4-3 | TGCGCCAGCAGCCAAGGCTGGCTAGCCGCCTACGAGCAGTACTTC | CASSQGWLAAYEQYF
TRBJ2-1 | . | . | TRBV14 | TGTGCCAGCAGCCCGATACCAGGCGACCTCTCCTACAATGAGCAGTTCTTC | CASSPIPGDLSYNEQFF
TRBJ2-5 | . | once | TRBV29-1 | TGCAGCGTTGGGACAGAGCCTTCTGTAGCGACCCAGTACTTC | CSVGTEPSVATQYF
TRBJ2-3 | . | . | TRBV28 | TGTGCCAGCAGTCAATCACCGGCAGGGAGCACAGATACGCAGTATTTT | CASSQSPAGSTDTQYF
TRBJ2-3 | TRBD2 | . | TRBV18 | TGTGCCAGCTCCGGGACTAGCGACACAGATACGCAGTATTTT | CASSGTSDTDTQYF
TRBJ2-7 | TRBD2 | . | TRBV11-2 | TGTGCCAGCAGCGCGGGACTAGCGGGAGGGCCCCACGAGCAGTACTTC | CASSAGLAGGPHEQYF
TRBJ2-1 | TRBD2 | . | TRBV10-3 | TGTGCCATCAGTGAGCGGGAGGATCGTCAGTTCTTC | CAISEREDRQFF
TRBJ2-4 | . | once | TRBV5-1 | TGCGCCAGCAGCCCACCGGTGGGGCAGGGAAACATTCAGTACTTC | CASSPPVGQGNIQYF
TRBJ2-3 | . | . | TRBV6-1 | TGTGCCAGCAAGGGGGGCTTTAGCACAGATACGCAGTATTTT | CASKGGFSTDTQYF
TRBJ1-2 | . | . | TRBV10-3 | TGTGCCATCAGACCACAGGGCGTCACCTATGGCTACACCTTC | CAIRPQGVTYGYTF
TRBJ2-6 | . | . | TRBV28 | TGTGCCAGCAGTTTATTAGGAGACATATACTCTGGGGCCAACGTCCTGACTTTC | CASSLLGDIYSGANVLTF
TRBJ2-7 | . | . | TRBV7-2 | TGTGCCAGCAGCTTAGCTGGCACAAACTACGAGCAGTACTTC | CASSLAGTNYEQYF
TRBJ1-1 | . | . | TRBV7-2 | TGTGCCAGCAGCTCAGGGGTGTTAATGAACACTGAAGCTTTCTTT | CASSSGVLMNTEAFF